This T cell receptor (beta chain) was sequenced in a study of cytomegalovirus exposure and HLA in healthy donors. Notes on this clone: Its target is unknown.

Donors had nominal health at sampling but likely had unrecorded immune exposures. The PCR had 60 Vbeta and 13 Jbeta primers. Only in-frame clones appear in the TCRdb table, and some are missing; sequencing was by immunoSEQ multiplex PCR. The table has 250,000 to 350,000 clones, roughly 85% seen once. General study points: Later work found that TCR association rates differed between HLA loci; DRB1 had the most and HLA-C the fewest. Clonal expansion, a later analysis showed, was greater in HLA-associated TCR beta chains than in equally common others. Rarity marked most TCR sequences, yet some public TCRs occurred in many donors.

CDR1 is LNHDA and CDR2 is SQIVND in the germline V gene (reference sequence). The CDR3 spans 15 residues. Trimming took off 5 bases at V and 0 bases at J, with 14 bases between the two ends. The clonotype was recovered from a man between 35 and 55 years old in good health and CMV-seropositive. The chain carries TRBV19 and TRBJ2-7; D is unclear. The specimen was PBMCs. In DNA, the CDR3 is TGTGCCAGTAGTGAGCGTCGGCTAAGCTCCTACGAGCAGTACTTC. Its protein is CASSERRLSSYEQYF.